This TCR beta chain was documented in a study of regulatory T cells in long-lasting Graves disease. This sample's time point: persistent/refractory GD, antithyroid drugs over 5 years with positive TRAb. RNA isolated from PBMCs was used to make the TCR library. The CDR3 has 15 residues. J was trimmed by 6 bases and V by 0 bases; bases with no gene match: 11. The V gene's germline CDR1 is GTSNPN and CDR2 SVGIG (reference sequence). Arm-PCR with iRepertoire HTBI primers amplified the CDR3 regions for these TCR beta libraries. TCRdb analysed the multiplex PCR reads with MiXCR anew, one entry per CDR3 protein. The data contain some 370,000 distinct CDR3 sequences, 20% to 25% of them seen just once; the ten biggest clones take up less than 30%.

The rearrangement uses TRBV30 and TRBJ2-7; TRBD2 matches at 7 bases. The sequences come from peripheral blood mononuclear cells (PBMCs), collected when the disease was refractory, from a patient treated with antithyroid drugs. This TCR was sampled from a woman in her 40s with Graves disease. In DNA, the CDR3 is TGTGCCTGGAGTGTAAAGGCTAGCGGAAGTAGCGAGCAGTACTTC. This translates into CAWSVKASGSSEQYF.